This T cell receptor beta chain is from a study of shared clonotypes between healthy human individuals (dated by TCRdb to about 2020). Context from the whole study: The cohort included three men and a couple of women between 18 and 49 years of age. Libraries were prepared and TCR repertoires were sequenced by different laboratories using diverse techniques, in order to increase sequencing depth and limit assay-specific biases. Blood TCR repertoires of a handful of healthy adults were deeply sequenced to estimate repertoire size and the extent of clonotype sharing between individuals. Per donor, leukapheresis produced somewhere between about 0.85 and 10 billion PBMCs. Here is what the overall study found, with its caveats: Because the study included a small number of donors, the genetic and exposure-history diversity represented was limited. Only blood was sampled, and tissue TCR repertoires likely differ from those in blood. Pairwise subsampling indicated that sequencing depth was expected to affect the degree of clonotype sharing among donors.

TCR CDR3 regions were amplified from genomic DNA by multiplex PCR using the deep immunoSEQ assay. Extracted genomic DNA from each cell subset was distributed evenly across all wells of several immunoSEQ 96-well plates, and each plate was treated as a replicate. For unsorted PBMC, about 300 ng of genomic DNA, equivalent to about 30,000 T cell genomes, went into each replicate PCR. Ten immunoSEQ deep assay plates were used to sequence unsorted PBMC genomic DNA. Purified libraries were measured with a Qubit 3.0 fluorometer, size-checked on a Bioanalyzer 2100, and measured again with the KAPA Library Quantification kit. A separate single-read 150-cycle Illumina NextSeq 550 flow cell was used to sequence each immunoSEQ 96-well plate. As for how the authors treated the data: Because only junctional sequences without quality scores were contained in the immunoSEQ output, filtering matching that applied to full-length reads could not be performed. Sequences were annotated with PyIR, a Python wrapper for IgBLAST v1.9, using IMGT germline references to assign V/J genes and CDR3. Reads were filtered out if the reads had weak V/J assignments (E-value above 1e-6), no CDR3, stop codons, out-of-frame junctions, or ambiguous translated residues. V3J clonotypes were defined by identical inferred V gene, J gene, and CDR3 amino acid sequence. The percentage overlap between two repertoires was calculated by dividing the number of shared unique clonotypes by the size of the smaller repertoire. RTK rarefaction, the Chao1 estimator, and Recon v2.1 estimates of unobserved clonotypes were used to assess repertoire richness. This is the immuneACCESS table as TCRdb keeps it, with only in-frame sequences that have V and J called. A part of the clones is gone; compared with another copy, unresolved V genes explain less than half, and the rest is unexplained. For V, J and clone size, that table is used; D and trimming come from the DNA. Counted in this sample were some 530,000 clones; over 75% of them appeared once. Together, the top ten hold about an eighth of the sample.

Donors were healthy HIV-negative adults with no recently reported acute infections or vaccinations. All donors were Caucasian adults living in Nashville, Tennessee, USA. For unsorted samples, tens of millions of PBMCs were counted, and genomic DNA was extracted using the QIAamp DNA Blood Mini kit. Blood was collected by leukapheresis, and PBMCs were isolated by Ficoll-Histopaque density gradient centrifugation and then cryopreserved in liquid nitrogen vapor phase. Taken from the germline V gene (reference sequence), the CDR1 and CDR2 loops are GTSNPN and SVGIG. Relative to germline, V is 2 bases shorter and J is 4 bases shorter, with 12 bases between their ends. Including cysteine and phenylalanine, the CDR3 has 14 amino acids. The only DNA kept is the CDR3, 42 bases in frame from the first base. Of note for this clone: The clone's antigen remains unknown. The sample holds no much larger clone one base away, and base qualities are not on file.

The sequencing input was PBMCs. The V gene is TRBV30 and the J gene is TRBJ2-1; a weak D assignment points to TRBD2 (6 bases agree). This receptor was obtained from a woman aged 40 to 55 in good health. Some clones in this sample may be carry-over from other donors' samples. The CDR3 in this case is CAWSIASEYNEQFF. The DNA is TGTGCCTGGAGTATAGCTAGCGAGTACAATGAGCAGTTCTTC.